The present TCR beta chain was sequenced within a study of cytomegalovirus exposure and HLA in healthy donors. PCR primers comprised 60 Vbeta and 13 Jbeta primers. Here immunoSEQ multiplex PCR was the method, and the copy in TCRdb shows in-frame clones only, minus some. The sample consists of more than 150,000 clones, around 85% of them appearing once. On this clone itself: Its antigen is still unknown.

This CDR3 region has 15 residues. Germline CDR1 and CDR2: GTSNPN and SVGIG (reference sequence). The germline V and J ends were trimmed by 3 bases and 2 bases, with 16 bases remaining between them. Findings and limits, study-wide: According to an earlier analysis, most TCR beta V segments yielded productive rearrangements about 87% or about 30% of the time. Sequence variants that were highly shared formed a cluster that was likely a sequencing artifact. The records held CMV serostatus as the only immune exposure information.

The TCR was taken from a man aged 45 to 65 in good health and CMV-seropositive. Sequencing was carried out using PBMCs. This chain joins TRBV30 and TRBJ2-5; D is unclear. For the CDR3, the DNA is TGTGCCTGGAGCCGCGCGTGGGCAGGTCAAGAGACCCAGTACTTC. It specifies CAWSRAWAGQETQYF.